This is a list of T cell receptor beta chains from one sample in a study of PD-L1 blockade in urothelial cancer. Sequencing used immunoSEQ multiplex PCR; TCRdb keeps in-frame clones, though not all of them. There are approximately 38,000 clones in the sample; about 86% occur only once, and roughly 24% lies in the top ten. The material sequenced was PBMCs, taken around atezolizumab (anti-PD-L1) treatment. The receptor set was obtained from a man in his 60s with urothelial cancer. Both conserved end residues are part of each CDR3. The order of the fields is V gene, clone size, D gene, J gene, CDR3 length, CDR3 DNA, CDR3 protein. A D gene is named only where the DNA matches it firmly. Clone sizes are given selectively: once, few, many, or a class where the clone is expanded.

>TRBV5-4|.|TRBD1|TRBJ1-2|16
TGTGCCAGCAGCTTGACAGGCGGACAGGGGAGGTATGGCTACACCTTC
CASSLTGGQGRYGYTF
>TRBV19|.|TRBD2|TRBJ2-5|22
TGTGCCAGTAGTATCCTGGCCAGGGGGCAGTTAAGGACTAGCGGGGCGCCAGTGACCCAGTACTTC
CASSILARGQLRTSGAPVTQYF
>TRBV11-2|.|TRBD2|TRBJ2-7|13
TGTGCCAGCAGCTTAGGACTAGCTGGCGAGCAGTACTTC
CASSLGLAGEQYF
>TRBV30|.|.|TRBJ2-6|14
TGTGCCTGGAGTAAAGGGGCCGGGGCCAACGTCCTGACTTTC
CAWSKGAGANVLTF
>TRBV6-1|.|.|TRBJ2-1|16
TGTGCCAGCAGTGAAATAAGCAGGGCAGGGGACAATGAGCAGTTCTTC
CASSEISRAGDNEQFF
>TRBV7-2|once|.|TRBJ2-7|13
TGTGCCAGCAGCTTGGCGGGGTCCCACGAGCAGTACTTC
CASSLAGSHEQYF
>TRBV30|.|.|TRBJ1-3|13
TGTGCCTGGAGCGGGGGCTCTGGAAACACCATATATTTT
CAWSGGSGNTIYF
>TRBV29-1|.|TRBD1|TRBJ2-2|14
TGCAGCGTTGAGGGACAGGCCCGAACCGGGGAGCTGTTTTTT
CSVEGQARTGELFF
>TRBV10-3|.|TRBD1|TRBJ2-2|13
TGTGCCATCAGAGATACCGGGACAGAAAGGGGGATTTTT
CAIRDTGTERGIF
>TRBV25-1|.|TRBD2|TRBJ2-3|15
TGTGCCAGCAGTGTAACTAGCGGGAGTCAAGATACGCAGTATTTT
CASSVTSGSQDTQYF
>TRBV25-1|.|.|TRBJ2-1|16
TGTGCCAGCAGTCAAGGGGGGGCCCCGGGGTGGAATGAGCAGTTCTTC
CASSQGGAPGWNEQFF
>TRBV5-1|.|TRBD1|TRBJ2-2|14
TGCGCCAGCAGCTTGACAGGGGACACCGGGGAGCTGTTTTTT
CASSLTGDTGELFF
>TRBV5-4|.|.|TRBJ2-5|13
TGTGCCAGCAGCTCACAGGGTCAAGAGACCCAGTACTTC
CASSSQGQETQYF
>TRBV5-6|.|.|TRBJ2-6|15
TGTGCCAGCAGCTTGGGAGCTTCGGGGGCCAACGTCCTGACTTTC
CASSLGASGANVLTF
>TRBV5-6|.|TRBD2|TRBJ2-7|15
TGTGCCAGCAGCTTGGGATACGGGAGGGCCGCGGAGCAGTACTTC
CASSLGYGRAAEQYF
>TRBV2|.|.|TRBJ2-5|13
TGTGCCAGCAGCCGGGACTTACAAGAGACCCAGTACTTC
CASSRDLQETQYF
>TRBV2|.|TRBD2|TRBJ2-1|17
TGTGCCAGCATGGTAGCGGGAGGGTTTCTCCCCTACAATGAGCAGTTCTTC
CASMVAGGFLPYNEQFF
>TRBV12-5|.|.|TRBJ2-3|15
TGTGCTAGTGGTTTTTTACTAGTAGGGCCAGATACGCAGTATTTT
CASGFLLVGPDTQYF
>TRBV7-3|.|TRBD1|TRBJ1-1|13
TGTGCCAGCAGCCTAGACAGGGCCTCTGAAGCTTTCTTT
CASSLDRASEAFF
>TRBV7-2|.|TRBD1|TRBJ1-1|15
TGTGCCAGCAGCTCACACGTCGGACAGGGCACTGAAGCTTTCTTT
CASSSHVGQGTEAFF
>TRBV28|.|.|TRBJ1-4|13
TGTGCCATCTCGGGGGCAACTAATGAAAAACTGTTTTTT
CAISGATNEKLFF
>TRBV11-3|.|.|TRBJ2-2|16
TGTGCCAGCAGCTTCTTACTAGCAATGGTGCCCGGGGAGCTGTTTTTT
CASSFLLAMVPGELFF
>TRBV5-1|few|TRBD1|TRBJ1-4|15
TGCGCCAGCACCATCACCGGGACAGCTAATGAAAAACTGTTTTTT
CASTITGTANEKLFF
>TRBV27|.|.|TRBJ2-3|12
TGTGCCAGCAGGGGAGACACAGATACGCAGTATTTT
CASRGDTDTQYF
>TRBV4-3|few|.|TRBJ1-6|13
TGCGCCAGCAGCCAAGATCTACGGGTGACCCTCCACTTT
CASSQDLRVTLHF
>TRBV30|.|TRBD1|TRBJ2-1|15
TGTGCCTGGAGCCTTGGACAGGGATTTTACAATGAGCAGTTCTTC
CAWSLGQGFYNEQFF
>TRBV7-2|.|TRBD2|TRBJ2-7|15
TGTGCCAGCAGCCCAGAAGGGAGGGCTACCTACGAGCAGTACTTC
CASSPEGRATYEQYF
>TRBV30|.|.|TRBJ2-1|12
TGTGCCTGGACTACGACCTACAATGAGCAGTTCTTC
CAWTTTYNEQFF
>TRBV5-4|.|.|TRBJ2-2|15
TGTGCCAGCAGCTTGCGGCGGGGACCCACCGGGGAGCTGTTTTTT
CASSLRRGPTGELFF
>TRBV5-5|.|.|TRBJ2-7|14
TGTGCCAGCAGCCGAGCCGGGACAACCTACGAGCAGTACTTC
CASSRAGTTYEQYF
>TRBV20-1|once|.|TRBJ2-5|11
TGCAGTGCTAGCACAGAAGAGACCCAGTACTTC
CSASTEETQYF
>TRBV6-5|once|TRBD1|TRBJ2-7|14
TGTGCCAGCAGTCGGACAGGGGGCTCCTACGAGCAGTACTTC
CASSRTGGSYEQYF
>TRBV2|.|TRBD2|TRBJ2-3|20
TGTGCCAGCAGGAAAACAGGTCCTAGCGGGAGTTTGGCCCGCACAGATACGCAGTATTTT
CASRKTGPSGSLARTDTQYF
>TRBV6-6|.|.|TRBJ2-7|14
TGTGCCAGCAGTCCCCCTCCAGGGTACAACGAGCAGTACTTC
CASSPPPGYNEQYF
>TRBV11-2|.|.|TRBJ1-1|13
TGTGCCAGCAGCTTAGAGCAGGGTACTGAAGCTTTCTTT
CASSLEQGTEAFF
>TRBV5-1|.|.|TRBJ2-4|14
TGCGCCAGCAGCCGGGCAGGGAACAAAAACATTCAGTACTTC
CASSRAGNKNIQYF
>TRBV6-1|.|TRBD2|TRBJ2-7|15
TGTGCCAGCAGTGAATACGGACACCGGGAGGACGAGCAGTACTTC
CASSEYGHREDEQYF
>TRBV5-1|once|TRBD1|TRBJ1-1|14
TGCGCCAGCAGCTTGGAGGGGGCGAAGACTGAAGCTTTCTTT
CASSLEGAKTEAFF
>TRBV5-4|.|.|TRBJ1-1|17
TGTGCCAGCAGCTCTGGATCCCTTTCCGGGGTGAACACTGAAGCTTTCTTT
CASSSGSLSGVNTEAFF
>TRBV5-1|.|.|TRBJ1-3|15
TGCGCCAGCAGCTTACAGGGATTCTCTGGAAACACCATATATTTT
CASSLQGFSGNTIYF
>TRBV15|.|.|TRBJ1-2|17
TGTGCCACCAGCAGAGTTAGGGGACAAGGCCCCAACTATGGCTACACCTTC
CATSRVRGQGPNYGYTF
>TRBV5-1|.|.|TRBJ2-7|14
TGCGCCAGCAGCTTGGGACAGGCCTCCTACGAGCAGTACTTC
CASSLGQASYEQYF